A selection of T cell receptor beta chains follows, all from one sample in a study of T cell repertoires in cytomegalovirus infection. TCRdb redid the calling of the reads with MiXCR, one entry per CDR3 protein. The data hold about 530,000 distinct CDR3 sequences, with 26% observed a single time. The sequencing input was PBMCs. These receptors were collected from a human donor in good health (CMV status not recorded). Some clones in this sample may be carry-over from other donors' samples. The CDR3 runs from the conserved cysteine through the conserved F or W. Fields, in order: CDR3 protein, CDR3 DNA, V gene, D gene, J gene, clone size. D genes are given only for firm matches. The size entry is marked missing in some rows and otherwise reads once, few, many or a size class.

CAISESLQGRAFF TGTGCCATCAGTGAGTCCTTGCAGGGGCGAGCTTTCTTT TRBV10-3 - TRBJ1-1 -
CASSATGRKETQYF TGTGCCAGCAGCGCAACCGGGAGAAAAGAGACCCAGTACTTC TRBV5-6 - TRBJ2-5 -
CASSLRTYSGNTIYF TGTGCCAGCAGTTTACGGACCTACTCTGGAAACACCATATATTTT TRBV28 - TRBJ1-3 few
CASSLEAATKQFF TGTGCCAGCAGCTTAGAGGCGGCAACTAAGCAGTTCTTC TRBV7-6 - TRBJ2-1 few
CASSQESGQGPTEAFF TGTGCCAGCAGCCAAGAATCGGGACAGGGCCCCACTGAAGCTTTCTTT TRBV3-1 TRBD1 TRBJ1-1 -
CASSLGRGRQPQHF TGTGCCAGCAGCTTAGGGCGGGGGCGACAGCCCCAGCATTTT TRBV11-3 - TRBJ1-5 -
CASNMGRWEKLFF TGTGCCAGCAATATGGGGAGGTGGGAAAAACTGTTTTTT TRBV28 - TRBJ1-4 few
CASSKRPGQGRGNEQFF TGTGCCAGCAGCAAGAGACCGGGACAGGGAAGGGGGAATGAGCAGTTCTTC TRBV7-2 TRBD1 TRBJ2-1 many
CASSQVGTGGRAFF TGCGCCAGCAGCCAAGTCGGGACAGGAGGCCGAGCTTTCTTT TRBV4-1 TRBD1 TRBJ1-1 few
CASSYTSGSYEQFF TGTGCCAGCAGCTACACTAGCGGGAGTTATGAGCAGTTCTTC TRBV7-2 TRBD2 TRBJ2-1 many
CASIPGSLGETQYF TGTGCCAGCATCCCAGGAAGTTTAGGAGAGACCCAGTACTTC TRBV28 - TRBJ2-5 few
CASSLRSGELFF TGTGCCAGCAGTTTGAGGTCCGGGGAGCTGTTTTTT TRBV28 - TRBJ2-2 few
CASSFRWQGDSEAFF TGTGCCAGCAGCTTTAGATGGCAGGGGGACAGTGAAGCTTTCTTT TRBV5-5 TRBD1 TRBJ1-1 -
CSHGGQGLETQYF TGCAGCCATGGGGGACAGGGGTTGGAGACCCAGTACTTC TRBV29-1 TRBD1 TRBJ2-5 many
CASSYLQGGRYEQYF TGTGCCAGCAGTTATCTACAGGGGGGGAGGTACGAGCAGTACTTC TRBV6-5 - TRBJ2-7 -
CASSYGGNRGHEQYF TGTGCCAGCAGCTACGGGGGGAACAGGGGCCACGAGCAGTACTTC TRBV7-3 - TRBJ2-7 many
CASSFYGLAGTVNEKLFF TGTGCCAGCAGCTTTTATGGTTTGGCCGGGACAGTTAATGAAAAACTGTTTTTT TRBV5-6 TRBD1 TRBJ1-4 -
CASSMNRGMNTEAFF TGTGCCAGCAGCATGAACAGGGGTATGAACACTGAAGCTTTCTTT TRBV7-2 TRBD1 TRBJ1-1 many
CATSDSGLSDEQFF TGTGCCACCAGTGATTCGGGCCTCTCGGATGAGCAGTTCTTC TRBV24-1 - TRBJ2-1 -
CASSSTYREPPDTQYF TGCGCCAGCAGCTCGACATACAGGGAGCCCCCTGATACGCAGTATTTT TRBV5-1 - TRBJ2-3 -
CASSLNPRGTNSYEQYF TGTGCCAGCAGCTTAAACCCTAGGGGGACCAACTCCTACGAGCAGTACTTC TRBV7-9 - TRBJ2-7 few
CSASSTSGLYNEQFF TGCAGTGCTAGTTCGACTAGCGGACTTTACAATGAGCAGTTCTTC TRBV20-1 TRBD2 TRBJ2-1 -
CAISESGAGVSADTQYF TGTGCCATCAGTGAGTCGGGGGCGGGAGTATCCGCAGATACGCAGTATTTT TRBV10-3 - TRBJ2-3 once
CASSPRTSGRSDTQYF TGTGCCAGCAGTCCCAGGACTAGCGGGAGGTCTGATACGCAGTATTTT TRBV12-3/TRBV12-4 TRBD2 TRBJ2-3 -
CASSGQNNEQFF TGTGCCAGTAGTGGACAGAACAATGAGCAGTTCTTC TRBV19 - TRBJ2-1 -
CASSQDRAGGYTF TGTGCCAGCAGCCAGGACAGGGCGGGCGGCTACACCTTC TRBV12-3/TRBV12-4 TRBD1 TRBJ1-2 many
CAISDRIANYGYTF TGTGCCATCAGTGATCGTATAGCGAACTATGGCTACACCTTC TRBV10-3 - TRBJ1-2 few
CASRGGGGGVNYGYTF TGTGCCAGCAGGGGGGGAGGGGGGGGGGTTAACTATGGCTACACCTTC TRBV7-2 - TRBJ1-2 -
CASSSRTPGLADLWPKNIQYF TGTGCCAGCAGCTCTAGAACGCCGGGACTAGCGGATCTGTGGCCCAAAAACATTCAGTACTTC TRBV7-2 TRBD2 TRBJ2-4 once
CASSLGPRSGANVLTF TGTGCCAGCAGTTTAGGTCCGCGCTCTGGGGCCAACGTCCTGACTTTC TRBV12-3/TRBV12-4 - TRBJ2-6 -
CASSLGGGRGSPLHF TGTGCCAGCAGCTTAGGCGGGGGGCGGGGGTCACCCCTCCACTTT TRBV7-2 - TRBJ1-6 many
CASSYERQNNQPQHF TGTGCCAGCAGTTACGAAAGACAGAACAATCAGCCCCAGCATTTT TRBV6-2/TRBV6-3 - TRBJ1-5 -
CAIGQMNTEAFF TGTGCCATAGGTCAGATGAACACTGAAGCTTTCTTT TRBV10-3 - TRBJ1-1 few
CASSYGQGPGETQYF TGTGCCAGCAGTTATGGGCAGGGCCCTGGGGAGACCCAGTACTTC TRBV6-2/TRBV6-3 - TRBJ2-5 -
CASSQDPPIGGSQPQHF TGCGCCAGCAGCCAAGATCCCCCCATTGGGGGGAGTCAGCCCCAGCATTTT TRBV4-3 - TRBJ1-5 few
CASSPKGGSGVSYEQYF TGCGCCAGCAGCCCTAAGGGAGGTAGCGGGGTTTCCTACGAGCAGTACTTC TRBV4-3 TRBD2 TRBJ2-7 few
CASSYSGTGPYEQYF TGTGCCAGCAGTTACTCGGGGACAGGCCCCTACGAGCAGTACTTC TRBV6-5 TRBD1 TRBJ2-7 few
CASSMLEGQGNNQPQHF TGTGCCAGTAGTATGCTCGAAGGACAGGGGAACAATCAGCCCCAGCATTTT TRBV19 TRBD1 TRBJ1-5 many
CASSLEGRNTDTQYF TGTGCCAGCAGCTTAGAAGGCAGGAACACAGATACGCAGTATTTT TRBV7-9 - TRBJ2-3 -
CSARVPGLGTDTQYF TGCAGTGCTAGAGTACCGGGACTTGGCACAGATACGCAGTATTTT TRBV20-1 - TRBJ2-3 -